This TCR beta chain comes out of a study of technical replicates of blood from a handful of donors. Sequenced by immunoSEQ multiplex PCR; TCRdb stores in-frame clones only, minus some. The data show 40,000 to 60,000 clones, with 80% to 95% seen just once and about 3.9% held by the top ten. Trimming cost V 4 bases and J 2 bases, with 17 bases left between them. This CDR3 region has 16 residues. Germline assignment: CDR1 MGHDK and CDR2 SYGVNS. Material for sequencing was PBMCs. The clonotype was recovered from a human donor in good health. Some clones in this sample may be carry-over from other donors' samples. The V call is TRBV25-1, the J call TRBJ1-2; D is ambiguous. The CDR3 DNA follows: TGTGCCAGCAGTGTTAAGAGACTCCGTCCCAACTATGGCTACACCTTC. Its translation is CASSVKRLRPNYGYTF.